Listed below are T cell receptor beta chains from one sample, sequenced in a study of response to subunit inactivated influenza vaccine. TCRdb ran MiXCR on the RT-PCR reads and lists one entry per CDR3 protein. The data contain hundreds of thousands of distinct CDR3 sequences, less than 20% of them seen just once; the ten biggest clones take up 11%. The sequenced sample was PBMCs from blood, obtained less than 6 days after vaccination. Receptors were obtained from a man in his fifties or sixties who received an inactivated influenza vaccine. Each CDR3 is given with its conserved first and last residue. A D gene is named only where the DNA matches it firmly. Clone size is given for some rows only: seen once, a few or many times, or a class if the clone is expanded.

v_call	clone_size	j_call	d_call	cdr3_aa	cdr3_nt
TRBV6-1	few	TRBJ2-6	TRBD2	CASSISGTSSGANVLTF	TGTGCCAGCAGTATTTCAGGGACTAGCTCTGGGGCCAACGTCCTGACTTTC
TRBV6-2/TRBV6-3	.	TRBJ1-5	.	CASSYSWTSTQPQHF	TGTGCCAGCAGTTACTCATGGACATCGACTCAGCCCCAGCATTTT
TRBV19	.	TRBJ2-4	.	CASSMGREHIQYF	TGTGCCAGTAGTATGGGCAGGGAACACATTCAGTACTTC
TRBV7-6	.	TRBJ2-7	.	CASSLDPGSVPDYEQYF	TGTGCCAGCAGCTTAGACCCGGGGTCTGTGCCCGACTACGAGCAGTACTTC
TRBV28	.	TRBJ2-5	TRBD1	CASDRGRETQYF	TGTGCCAGCGACAGGGGGCGGGAGACCCAGTACTTC
TRBV27	few	TRBJ2-7	.	CASSLSLGGLGEQYF	TGTGCCAGCAGTTTATCTCTCGGGGGTCTAGGCGAGCAGTACTTC
TRBV20-1	.	TRBJ2-3	.	CSALWGGRAADTQYF	TGCAGTGCTCTCTGGGGGGGGCGCGCAGCAGATACGCAGTATTTT
TRBV20-1	many	TRBJ2-5	.	CSAIVGPQETQYF	TGCAGTGCAATCGTGGGCCCACAAGAGACCCAGTACTTC
TRBV28	few	TRBJ2-2	.	CASSSPVQGFNTGELFF	TGTGCCAGCAGTTCCCCCGTACAGGGTTTCAACACCGGGGAGCTGTTTTTT
TRBV25-1	few	TRBJ2-3	.	CASGVRGGTDTQYF	TGTGCCAGTGGCGTGCGGGGAGGCACAGATACGCAGTATTTT
TRBV20-1	.	TRBJ2-1	TRBD2	CSASDGGRRGNEQFF	TGCAGTGCTAGCGATGGCGGGAGGAGGGGCAATGAGCAGTTCTTC
TRBV10-3	.	TRBJ1-3	TRBD1	CAIRPGTGAGNTIYF	TGTGCCATCAGGCCCGGGACAGGGGCTGGAAACACCATATATTTT
TRBV7-2	few	TRBJ2-2	.	CASSPSRVLAYTGELFF	TGTGCCAGCAGCCCCTCCCGTGTGCTAGCGTACACCGGGGAGCTGTTTTTT
TRBV7-2	.	TRBJ1-2	.	CASSPGAAWRGYTF	TGTGCCAGCAGCCCCGGGGCGGCCTGGAGGGGCTACACCTTC
TRBV6-1	.	TRBJ2-1	.	CASSRVDISYNEQFF	TGTGCCAGCAGTAGAGTAGACATCTCCTACAATGAGCAGTTCTTC
TRBV20-1	.	TRBJ1-1	.	CSASSEMNTEAFF	TGCAGTGCTAGCTCAGAAATGAACACTGAAGCTTTCTTT
TRBV6-5	once	TRBJ2-3	.	CASTYPGTPNTDTQYF	TGTGCCAGCACTTACCCGGGGACACCAAACACAGATACGCAGTATTTT
TRBV4-1	.	TRBJ2-5	TRBD1	CASSQGTGGGETQYF	TGCGCCAGCAGCCAAGGGACAGGGGGCGGCGAGACCCAGTACTTC
TRBV24-1	few	TRBJ2-5	.	CATSAGPYDQETQYF	TGTGCCACCAGTGCGGGGCCGTACGACCAAGAGACCCAGTACTTC
TRBV25-1	.	TRBJ2-1	TRBD1	CASSEEGGQAYNEQFF	TGTGCCAGCAGTGAAGAAGGGGGACAGGCCTACAATGAGCAGTTCTTC
TRBV7-9	.	TRBJ1-5	.	CASSTGSFNQPQHF	TGTGCCAGCAGCACAGGGTCGTTTAATCAGCCCCAGCATTTT
TRBV4-3	.	TRBJ2-2	.	CASSQVVHVGGELFF	TGCGCCAGCAGCCAAGTTGTCCATGTGGGCGGGGAGCTGTTTTTT